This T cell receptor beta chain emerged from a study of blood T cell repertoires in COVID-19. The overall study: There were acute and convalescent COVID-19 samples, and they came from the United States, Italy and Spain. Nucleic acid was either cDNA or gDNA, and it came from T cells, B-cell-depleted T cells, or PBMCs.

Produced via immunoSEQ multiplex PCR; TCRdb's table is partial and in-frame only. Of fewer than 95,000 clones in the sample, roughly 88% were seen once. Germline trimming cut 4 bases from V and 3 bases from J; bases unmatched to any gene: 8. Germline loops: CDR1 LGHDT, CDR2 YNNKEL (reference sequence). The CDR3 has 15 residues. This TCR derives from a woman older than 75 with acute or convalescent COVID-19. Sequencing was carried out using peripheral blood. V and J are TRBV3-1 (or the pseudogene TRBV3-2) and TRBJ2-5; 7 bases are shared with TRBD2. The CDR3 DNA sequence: TGTGCCAGCAGCCGACTCTCTAGCGGAAAAGAGACCCAGTACTTC. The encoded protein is CASSRLSSGKETQYF.